Presented here are 13 T cell receptor beta chains from one specimen sequenced in a study of blood T cell repertoires in COVID-19. Measured with immunoSEQ multiplex PCR; TCRdb has only the in-frame clones, and not every one. The data contain just under 90,000 clones, roughly 90% of them singletons. The sequencing sample was made of peripheral blood. The receptor set was obtained from an elderly woman with acute or convalescent COVID-19.

This clone appeared a single time. The chain links TRBV11-2 to TRBJ1-5, with TRBD1 matching 7 bases. The germline V gene encodes CDR1 SGHAT and CDR2 FQNNGV. V lost 5 bases and J lost 9; bases outside the gene matches: 10. The CDR3 runs 14 residues. The CDR3 coding sequence is TGTGCCAGCAGCGGGGACAGCCTAATGCCGCCCCAGCATTTT. Amino acids: CASSGDSLMPPQHF.

The chain combines TRBV3-1 (or the pseudogene TRBV3-2) with TRBJ1-1; D unclear. V was clipped by 4 bases and J by 0 bases, with 6 bases between them. In germline, CDR1 is LGHDT, CDR2 YNNKEL (reference sequence). This CDR3 contains 13 residues. CDR3 residues: CASSPPVNTEAFF. DNA of the CDR3: TGTGCCAGCAGCCCGCCAGTGAACACTGAAGCTTTCTTT.

The rearrangement uses TRBV19 and TRBJ1-6; a weak D match, TRBD1 (5 bases). Germline assignment: CDR1 LNHDA and CDR2 SQIVND (reference sequence). CDR3 length equals 14 residues. V was cut by 7 bases and J by 7 bases, with 14 bases left in between. CDR3 nucleotide sequence: TGTGCCAGTAAGGACACCTCCCCAAATTCACCCCTCCACTTT. It translates to CASKDTSPNSPLHF. Using reference TRBV19 and TRBJ1-6 for the parts outside the CDR3, the full variable domain is DGGITQSPKYLFRKEGQNVTLSCEQNLNHDAMYWYRQDPGQGLRLIYYSQIVNDFQKGDIAEGYSVSREKKESFPLTVTSAQKNPTAFYLCASKDTSPNSPLHFGNGTRLTVT.

The chain has TRBV18 and TRBJ1-6; tentatively, D is TRBD1 (6 bases). Germline assignment: CDR1 KGHSH and CDR2 LQKENI. The CDR3 length is 15 residues. Between the trimmed V and J ends, which lost 3 bases and 7 bases, there was a span of 13 bases. CDR3 sequence: CASSPLGQQNSPLHF. The CDR3 DNA follows: TGTGCCAGCTCACCCCTCGGACAGCAGAATTCACCCCTCCACTTT.

This clone appeared a single time. The gene calls are TRBV27 and TRBJ2-3; TRBD2 might be the D (5 bases). CDR1 MNHEY and CDR2 SMNVEV come from the germline V gene (reference sequence). The CDR3 has 15 residues. V was shortened by 6 bases and J by 1 base, with 14 bases between the two germline ends. DNA for the CDR3: TGTGCCAGCAGGCCCAATATGAGGGGCACAGATACGCAGTATTTT. Protein product: CASRPNMRGTDTQYF.

The V and J genes are TRBV5-4 and TRBJ1-1; unclear D gene. V shed 1 base and J shed 6 bases, with 7 bases lying between them. Germline CDR1 is SGHNT and CDR2 is YYREEE (reference sequence). The CDR3 runs 12 residues. CDR3: CASSLSSSEAFF. CDR3 nucleotides: TGTGCCAGCAGCTTGTCCTCCTCTGAAGCTTTCTTT.

This rearrangement joins TRBV7-9 to TRBJ1-2; TRBD1 is a possible D gene (5 bases). V was cut by 6 bases and J by 8 bases, with 16 bases left in between. The CDR3 consists of 13 residues. Germline CDR1 SEHNR, CDR2 FQNEAQ (reference sequence). The CDR3 loop reads CASSLGEGNGYTF. Written as DNA, the CDR3 is TGTGCCAGCAGTTTGGGGGAGGGGAACGGCTACACCTTC.

The chain uses TRBV5-1 and TRBJ2-5; 7 bases match TRBD1. CDR1 and CDR2 from the germline V gene are SGHRS and YFSETQ. V lost 0 bases and J lost 2; bases outside the gene matches: 13. The length of the CDR3 is 18 residues. The CDR3 loop reads CASSLGGQFGGGQETQYF. The CDR3 DNA reads as TGCGCCAGCAGCTTGGGGGGACAGTTTGGAGGAGGTCAAGAGACCCAGTACTTC.

The rearrangement uses TRBV7-2 and TRBJ2-2; TRBD2 matches at 9 bases. Trimming removed 4 bases from V and 2 bases from J; junction bases left unmatched: 5. The CDR3 covers 16 residues. Germline V gene lookup returns CDR1 SGHTA and CDR2 FQGNSA. The CDR3 nucleotides are TGTGCCAGCAGCTCCACTAGCGGGCTAAACACCGGGGAGCTGTTTTTT. Its translation: CASSSTSGLNTGELFF.

The chain recombines TRBV28 with TRBJ2-7; 7 positions agree with TRBD1. V dropped 6 bases and J dropped 3; count of bases not matched to a gene: 11. Germline loops: CDR1 MDHEN, CDR2 SYDVKM. The CDR3 has 15 residues. The CDR3: CASRRQGSLIYEQYF. In DNA, the CDR3 is TGTGCCAGCAGGAGACAGGGAAGCTTAATCTACGAGCAGTACTTC.

V and J are TRBV7-2 and TRBJ2-1; D perhaps matches TRBD1 (5 bases). Germline V gene data show CDR1 as SGHTA and CDR2 as FQGNSA. Trimming stripped 0 bases from V and 0 bases from J, with 6 bases between. The CDR3 length is 15 residues. This chain's CDR3 is CASSLAGASYNEQFF. CDR3 nucleotides: TGTGCCAGCAGCTTAGCAGGGGCCTCCTACAATGAGCAGTTCTTC.

The gene calls are TRBV5-4 and TRBJ2-5, with 12 positions matching TRBD2. Germline trimming cut 5 bases from V and 2 bases from J; bases unmatched to any gene: 4. This CDR3 comprises 15 residues. Germline V gene sequence: CDR1 SGHNT, CDR2 YYREEE (reference sequence). The CDR3 coding sequence is TGTGCCAGCAGTTTCGGACTAGCGGGACAAGAGACCCAGTACTTC. It is translated as CASSFGLAGQETQYF. Together with reference TRBV5-4 and TRBJ2-5, the CDR3 gives the full variable domain: ETGVTQSPTHLIKTRGQQVTLRCSSQSGHNTVSWYQQALGQGPQFIFQYYREEENGRGNFPPRFSGLQFPNYSSELNVNALELDDSALYLCASSFGLAGQETQYFGPGTRLLVL.

This rearrangement joins TRBV7-2 to TRBJ1-5, with D tentatively TRBD1 (5 bases). Trimming removed 5 bases from V and 2 bases from J, with 13 bases in between. The CDR3 runs to 15 residues. The V gene's germline CDR1 is SGHTA and CDR2 FQGNSA. The CDR3 sequence: CASSPRATGNQPQHF. In DNA, the CDR3 is TGTGCCAGCAGCCCTAGAGCGACAGGCAATCAGCCCCAGCATTTT.